Each of the 20 T cell receptor beta chains below was sequenced from the same sample in a study of T cell responses to AZD1222 COVID-19 vaccine. Libraries were prepared by immunoSEQ multiplex PCR; TCRdb keeps only in-frame clonotypes and omits some of them. The sample holds approximately 140,000 clones, around nine tenths seen once. The sample here was peripheral blood, taken on day 0 of AZD1222 vaccination. These receptors were taken from an adult in good health.

The chain is built from TRBV6-5 and TRBJ2-7; D remains ambiguous. Trimming shortened V by 5 bases and J by 7 bases, and 18 bases separated the two germline ends. Looked up from germline, CDR1 is MNHEY and CDR2 is SVGAGI. This CDR3 contains 14 residues. CDR3 region: CASSRTSFVKEQYF. The DNA of the CDR3 is TGTGCCAGCAGTCGGACCTCCTTCGTTAAGGAGCAGTACTTC.

The V and J genes are TRBV9 and TRBJ2-2; D not resolved. The ends were cut back, 0 bases at V and 1 base at J, with 10 bases in the middle. CDR3 length equals 16 residues. CDR1 and CDR2 (germline): SGDLS, YYNGEE. The CDR3 loop reads CASSVALLMNTGELFF. In DNA, the CDR3 is TGTGCCAGCAGCGTAGCACTACTAATGAACACCGGGGAGCTGTTTTTT.

The chain couples TRBV18 to TRBJ1-6, with TRBD1 matching over 10 bases. The CDR3 sequence is 15 residues long. Germline V gives CDR1 KGHSH, CDR2 LQKENI. With 3 bases clipped from V and 10 bases from J, the junction kept 6 bases outside the gene matches. The CDR3 sequence is CASSPGTGEFSPLHF. CDR3 in DNA: TGTGCCAGCTCACCGGGGACAGGGGAATTCTCACCCCTCCACTTT.

This clone is medium-sized within its sample. The V gene is TRBV18, the J gene TRBJ2-1, with D hard to call. CDR3 length: 14 residues. Germline V CDR1 and CDR2: KGHSH, LQKENI. Trimming removed 2 bases from V and 6 bases from J, with 11 bases in between. The CDR3: CASSPIGRSNEQFF. The DNA for the CDR3 is TGTGCCAGCTCACCAATAGGGCGATCCAATGAGCAGTTCTTC.

The chain joins TRBV7-3 to TRBJ2-2, with D possibly matching TRBD2 (5 bases). From germline, CDR1 is SGHTA and CDR2 FQGTGA. V was trimmed by 4 bases and J by 7 bases, leaving 13 bases between them. The CDR3 totals 14 residues. The CDR3 loop is CASSSSARGGELFF. The DNA of the CDR3 is TGTGCCAGCAGCTCCTCAGCTCGGGGCGGGGAGCTGTTTTTT.

The rearrangement links TRBV7-3 to TRBJ1-1; D is ambiguous. CDR1 SGHTA and CDR2 FQGTGA come from the germline V gene. The CDR3 sequence is 15 residues long. The ends were cut back, 1 base at V and 7 bases at J, with 16 bases in the middle. CDR3 sequence reads: CASSLNSDGVLEAFF. The CDR3 DNA sequence: TGTGCCAGCAGCTTAAATTCGGACGGGGTTCTTGAAGCTTTCTTT.

The DNA of the CDR3 is TGTGCCAGCAGTGTTCCAGAGGGGGCCGTCACCGGGGAGCTGTTTTTT. This codes for CASSVPEGAVTGELFF. The V and J genes are TRBV9 and TRBJ2-2; 7 bases are shared with TRBD1. The CDR3 covers 16 residues. Trimming took 5 bases from V and 4 from J; bases not matched to a gene: 11. Germline V gene lookup returns CDR1 SGDLS and CDR2 YYNGEE.

This clone was seen a few times. This chain joins TRBV30 and TRBJ1-2; maybe TRBD1 (6 bases). V was pared by 1 base and J by 5 bases, with 20 bases between. The CDR3 spans 16 residues. Germline-derived CDR1 and CDR2 are GTSNPN and SVGIG (reference sequence). The CDR3 bases are TGTGCCTGGAGTGCACTCCGGACCGGGACACATTATGGCTACACCTTC. It codes for CAWSALRTGTHYGYTF.

This chain uses TRBV5-8 with TRBJ2-1, with 13 bases fitting TRBD2. V gave up 7 bases and J gave up 8 bases; unmatched junction bases: 9. The germline CDR1 and CDR2 sequences are SGHTS and YDEGEE. CDR3 length equals 15 residues. CDR3 sequence: CASDLGLAGRDEQFF. CDR3 nucleotides: TGTGCCAGCGACCTGGGACTAGCGGGAAGAGATGAGCAGTTCTTC.

Here the CDR3 DNA reads TGTGCCAGCAGCGACATTGATTCACCCCTCCACTTT. It codes for CASSDIDSPLHF. This rearrangement joins TRBV7-2 to TRBJ1-6; D gene uncertain. The V end lost 5 bases, the J end lost 8 bases, and 7 bases lay between the germline ends. Germline CDR1 reads SGHTA; CDR2 reads FQGNSA. This CDR3 region has 12 residues.

The chain recombines TRBV15 with TRBJ1-2, with D possibly TRBD1 on 6 matching bases. The CDR3 loop spans 15 amino acids. Trimming shortened V by 0 bases and J by 4 bases, and 12 bases separated the two germline ends. CDR1 is LNHNV, CDR2 YYDKDF, per germline (reference sequence). The DNA of the CDR3 is TGTGCCACCAGCAGAGATTCAGGGGTTCGCTATGGCTACACCTTC. Encoded protein: CATSRDSGVRYGYTF. The whole variable domain, remainder taken from reference TRBV15 and TRBJ1-2, is DAMVIQNPRYQVTQFGKPVTLSCSQTLNHNVMYWYQQKSSQAPKLLFHYYDKDFNNEADTPDNFQSRRPNTSFCFLDIRSPGLGDTAMYLCATSRDSGVRYGYTFGSGTRLTVV.

The chain carries TRBV4-3 and TRBJ1-5, with 12 bases identical to TRBD1. V was clipped by 4 bases and J by 7 bases; unmatched bases: 5. Germline loops: CDR1 LGHNA, CDR2 YSLEER. The CDR3 consists of 15 residues. CDR3 in DNA: TGCGCCAGCAGCCCCGGGACAGGGGGCTGGCAGCCCCAGCATTTT. Protein: CASSPGTGGWQPQHF.

The J gene is TRBJ1-5, the V gene TRBV7-2, with TRBD1 as a possible D gene (6 bases). The CDR3 spans 15 residues. Per germline, CDR1 SGHTA and CDR2 FQGNSA. The V end lost 1 base, the J end lost 0 bases, and 7 bases lay between the germline ends. CDR3 nucleotide sequence: TGTGCCAGCAGCTTAGTGACAGGTAGCAATCAGCCCCAGCATTTT. It is translated as CASSLVTGSNQPQHF. The whole variable domain, remainder taken from reference TRBV7-2 and TRBJ1-5, is GAGVSQSPSNKVTEKGKDVELRCDPISGHTALYWYRQSLGQGLEFLIYFQGNSAPDKSGLPSDRFSAERTGGSVSTLTIQRTQQEDSAVYLCASSLVTGSNQPQHFGDGTRLSIL.

This rearrangement joins TRBV9 to TRBJ1-3, with a possible D match to TRBD1 (6 bases). This CDR3 region has 19 residues. V was clipped by 0 bases and J by 7 bases, with 26 bases between them. Germline CDR1 is SGDLS and CDR2 is YYNGEE. CDR3 residues: CASSVDPRYREGRGNTIYF. In nucleotides, the CDR3 is TGTGCCAGCAGCGTAGATCCCCGATACAGGGAAGGTAGAGGGAACACCATATATTTT.

The J gene is TRBJ2-5, the V gene TRBV4-1, with 16 bases fitting TRBD2. CDR3 length equals 16 residues. V was pared by 1 base and J by 5 bases, with 1 base of the junction left unmatched. CDR1 and CDR2 from the germline V gene are MGHRA and YSYEKL. The CDR3 reads CASSQVGLAGGETQYF. As DNA, the CDR3 is TGCGCCAGCAGCCAAGTGGGACTAGCGGGAGGGGAGACCCAGTACTTC.

The V call is TRBV28, the J call TRBJ1-2; D might be TRBD1 (5 bases). The CDR3 length is 13 residues. Germline CDR1 MDHEN, CDR2 SYDVKM. Trimming removed 2 bases at V and 4 bases at J, with 8 bases between. The CDR3 DNA reads TGTGCCAGCAGTTTACAGGGAACCTATGGCTACACCTTC. This codes for CASSLQGTYGYTF.

V usage is TRBV19 and J usage is TRBJ1-5; D unresolved. V shed 6 bases and J shed 4 bases, with 10 bases lying between them. CDR3 length equals 13 residues. The germline CDR1 and CDR2 sequences are LNHDA and SQIVND (reference sequence). CDR3 sequence (DNA): TGTGCCAGTAGAATTATGGGAAATCAGCCCCAGCATTTT. This encodes CASRIMGNQPQHF.

The chain has TRBV24-1 and TRBJ1-5, with a tentative D call TRBD1 (5 bases). CDR1 is KGHDR, CDR2 SFDVKD, per germline. The CDR3 is 14 amino acids. Trimming left V 5 bases short and J 3 bases short, with 10 bases between. The CDR3 DNA reads as TGTGCCACCAGTGGGGGGGGATACAATCAGCCCCAGCATTTT. Residues: CATSGGGYNQPQHF.

The V and J genes are TRBV2 and TRBJ1-2; D unresolved. The V and J ends lost 0 bases and 4 bases respectively, with 15 bases between them. CDR1 and CDR2 from the germline V gene are SNHLY and FYNNEI. The CDR3 extends over 16 amino acids. The CDR3: CASSEAWSGAPYGYTF. Here the CDR3 DNA reads TGTGCCAGCAGTGAAGCTTGGTCAGGAGCTCCCTATGGCTACACCTTC.

The chain combines TRBV5-6 with TRBJ2-7; 9 nucleotides align to TRBD1. V was clipped by 2 bases and J by 8 bases; unmatched bases: 8. The CDR3 runs to 14 residues. Germline values: CDR1 SGHDT, CDR2 YYEEEE. The CDR3 is CASSFPGQGNQQYF. In nucleotides, the CDR3 is TGTGCCAGCAGCTTCCCGGGACAGGGTAATCAGCAGTACTTC.